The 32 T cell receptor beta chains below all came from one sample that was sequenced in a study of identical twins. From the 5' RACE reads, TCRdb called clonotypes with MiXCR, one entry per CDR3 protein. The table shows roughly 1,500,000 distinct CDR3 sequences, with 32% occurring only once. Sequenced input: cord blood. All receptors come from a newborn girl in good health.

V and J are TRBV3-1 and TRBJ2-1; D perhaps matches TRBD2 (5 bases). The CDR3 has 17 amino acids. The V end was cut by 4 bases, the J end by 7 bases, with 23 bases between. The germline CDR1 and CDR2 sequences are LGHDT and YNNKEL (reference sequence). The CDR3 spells CASSPNLFRDPRNEQFF. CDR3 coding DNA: TGTGCCAGCAGCCCCAATCTTTTCCGGGATCCACGGAATGAGCAGTTCTTC.

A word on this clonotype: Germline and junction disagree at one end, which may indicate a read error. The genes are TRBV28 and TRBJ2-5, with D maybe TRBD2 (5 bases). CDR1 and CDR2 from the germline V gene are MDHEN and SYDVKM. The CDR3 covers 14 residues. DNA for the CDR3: TGTGCCAGCAGTTTACGAGGGAACCACGAGACCCAGTACTTC. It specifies CASSLRGNHETQYF.

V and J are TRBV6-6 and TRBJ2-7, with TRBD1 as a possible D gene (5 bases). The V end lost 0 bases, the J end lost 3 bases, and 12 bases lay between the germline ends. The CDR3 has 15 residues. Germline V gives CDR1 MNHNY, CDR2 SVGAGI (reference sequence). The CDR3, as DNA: TGTGCCAGCAGTTACTCCTTTACAGGCGGCTACGAGCAGTACTTC. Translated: CASSYSFTGGYEQYF.

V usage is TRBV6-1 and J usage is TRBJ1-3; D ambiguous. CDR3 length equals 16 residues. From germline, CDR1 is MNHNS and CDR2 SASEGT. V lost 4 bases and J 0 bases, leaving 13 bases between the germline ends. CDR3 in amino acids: CASSVRGSYSGNTIYF. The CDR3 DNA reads TGTGCCAGCAGTGTACGGGGATCCTACTCTGGAAACACCATATATTTT.

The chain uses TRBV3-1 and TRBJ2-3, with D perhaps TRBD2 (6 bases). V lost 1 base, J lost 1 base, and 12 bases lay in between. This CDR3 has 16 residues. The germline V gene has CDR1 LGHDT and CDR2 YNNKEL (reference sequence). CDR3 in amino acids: CASSQGVGGGTDTQYF. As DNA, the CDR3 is TGTGCCAGCAGCCAAGGAGTTGGCGGGGGCACAGATACGCAGTATTTT.

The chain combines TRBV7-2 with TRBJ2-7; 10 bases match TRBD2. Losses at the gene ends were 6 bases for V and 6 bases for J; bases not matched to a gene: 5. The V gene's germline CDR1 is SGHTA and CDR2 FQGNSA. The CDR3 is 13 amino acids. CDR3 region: CASSVAGGLEQYF. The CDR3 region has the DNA TGTGCCAGCAGTGTAGCGGGGGGCCTCGAGCAGTACTTC.

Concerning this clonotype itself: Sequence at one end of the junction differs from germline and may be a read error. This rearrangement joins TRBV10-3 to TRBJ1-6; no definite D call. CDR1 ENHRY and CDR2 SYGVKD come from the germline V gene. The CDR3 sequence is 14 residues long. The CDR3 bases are TGTGCCATCATGGGGAGCTCCTATAATTCACCCCCCCACTTT. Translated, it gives CAIMGSSYNSPPHF.

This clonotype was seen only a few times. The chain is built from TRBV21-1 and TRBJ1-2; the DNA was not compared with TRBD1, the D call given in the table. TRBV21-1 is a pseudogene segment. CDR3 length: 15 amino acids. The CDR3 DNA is TGTGCCAGCAGCACCGATCAGGGAAAGACCTATGGCTACACCTTC. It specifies CASSTDQGKTYGYTF.

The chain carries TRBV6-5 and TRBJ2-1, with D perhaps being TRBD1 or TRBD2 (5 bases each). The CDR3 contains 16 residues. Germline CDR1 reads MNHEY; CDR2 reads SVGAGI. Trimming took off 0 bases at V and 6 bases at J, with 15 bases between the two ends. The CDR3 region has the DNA TGTGCCAGCAGTTACTCGTCAAGGGGTGGGGGCAATGAGCAGTTCTTC. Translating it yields CASSYSSRGGGNEQFF.

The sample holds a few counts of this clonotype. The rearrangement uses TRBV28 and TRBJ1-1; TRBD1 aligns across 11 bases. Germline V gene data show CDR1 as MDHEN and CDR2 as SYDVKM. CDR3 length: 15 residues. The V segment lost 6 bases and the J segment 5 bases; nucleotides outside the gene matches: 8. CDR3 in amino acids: CASSLGGQGGTEAFF. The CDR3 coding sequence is TGTGCCAGCAGCCTAGGGGGACAGGGGGGTACTGAAGCTTTCTTT. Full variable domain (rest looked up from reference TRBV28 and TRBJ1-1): DVKVTQSSRYLVKRTGEKVFLECVQDMDHENMFWYRQDPGLGLRLIYFSYDVKMKEKGDIPEGYSVSREKKERFSLILESASTNQTSMYLCASSLGGQGGTEAFFGQGTRLTVV.

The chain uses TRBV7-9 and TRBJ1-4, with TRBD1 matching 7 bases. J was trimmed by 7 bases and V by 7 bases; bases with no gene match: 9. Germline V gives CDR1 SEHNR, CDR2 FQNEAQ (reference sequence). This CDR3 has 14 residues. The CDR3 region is CASTPGEGAEKLFF. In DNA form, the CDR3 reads TGTGCCAGCACCCCCGGAGAGGGGGCTGAAAAACTGTTTTTT.

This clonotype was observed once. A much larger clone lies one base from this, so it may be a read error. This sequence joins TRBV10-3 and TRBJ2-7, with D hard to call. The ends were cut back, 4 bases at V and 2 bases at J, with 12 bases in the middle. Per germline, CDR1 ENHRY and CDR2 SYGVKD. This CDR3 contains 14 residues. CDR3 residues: CAISGLVGTYEQYF. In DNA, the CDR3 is TGTGCCATCAGTGGTTTAGTGGGAACCTACGAGCAGTACTTC.

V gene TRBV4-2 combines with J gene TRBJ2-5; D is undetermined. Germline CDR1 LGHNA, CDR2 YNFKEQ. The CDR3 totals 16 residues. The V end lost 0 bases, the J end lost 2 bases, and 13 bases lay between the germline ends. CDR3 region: CASSQDIMGGQETQYF. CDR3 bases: TGTGCCAGCAGCCAAGATATCATGGGCGGACAAGAGACCCAGTACTTC.

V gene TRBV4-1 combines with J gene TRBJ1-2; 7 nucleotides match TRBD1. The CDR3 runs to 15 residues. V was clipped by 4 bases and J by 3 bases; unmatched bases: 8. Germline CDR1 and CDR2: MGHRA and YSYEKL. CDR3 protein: CASSPSSTGDYGYTF. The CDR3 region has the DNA TGCGCCAGCAGCCCCTCATCAACAGGGGACTATGGCTACACCTTC.

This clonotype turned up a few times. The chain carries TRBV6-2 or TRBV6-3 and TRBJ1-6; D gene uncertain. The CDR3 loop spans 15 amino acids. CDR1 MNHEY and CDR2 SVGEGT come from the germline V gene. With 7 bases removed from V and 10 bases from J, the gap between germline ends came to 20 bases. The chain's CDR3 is CASTLRAGMNSPLHF. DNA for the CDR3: TGTGCCAGCACTCTACGGGCCGGTATGAACTCACCCCTCCACTTT.

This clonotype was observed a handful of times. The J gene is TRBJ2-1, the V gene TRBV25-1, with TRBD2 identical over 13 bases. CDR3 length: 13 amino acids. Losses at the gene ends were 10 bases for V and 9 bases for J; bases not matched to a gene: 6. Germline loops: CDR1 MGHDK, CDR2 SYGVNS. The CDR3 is CATLGLAGTEQFF. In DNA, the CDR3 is TGTGCCACCCTGGGACTAGCGGGAACTGAGCAGTTCTTC.

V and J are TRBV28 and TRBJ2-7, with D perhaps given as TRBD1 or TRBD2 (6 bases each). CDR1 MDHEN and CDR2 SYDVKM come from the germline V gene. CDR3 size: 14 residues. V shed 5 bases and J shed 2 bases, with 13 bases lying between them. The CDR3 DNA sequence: TGTGCCAGCAGTACACCGGGGGACACCTACGAGCAGTACTTC. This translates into CASSTPGDTYEQYF.

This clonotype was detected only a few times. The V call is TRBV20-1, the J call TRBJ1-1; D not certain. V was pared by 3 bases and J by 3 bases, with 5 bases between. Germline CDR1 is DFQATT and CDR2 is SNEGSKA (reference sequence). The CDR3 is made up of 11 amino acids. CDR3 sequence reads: CSASPDTEAFF. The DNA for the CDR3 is TGCAGTGCTAGCCCCGACACTGAAGCTTTCTTT.

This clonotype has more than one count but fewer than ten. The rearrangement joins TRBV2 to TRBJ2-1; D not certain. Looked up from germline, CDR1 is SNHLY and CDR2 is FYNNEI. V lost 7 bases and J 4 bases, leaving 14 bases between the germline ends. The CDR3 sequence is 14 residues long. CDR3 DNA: TGTGCCAGCATGAAGGAATTAGGGTACAATGAGCAGTTCTTC. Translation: CASMKELGYNEQFF.

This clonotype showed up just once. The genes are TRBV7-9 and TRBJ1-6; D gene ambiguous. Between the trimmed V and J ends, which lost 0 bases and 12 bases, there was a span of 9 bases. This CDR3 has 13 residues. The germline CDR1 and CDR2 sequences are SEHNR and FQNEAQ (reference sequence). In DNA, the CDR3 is TGTGCCAGCAGCTTAGCGGAGTTCGGACCCCTCCACTTT. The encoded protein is CASSLAEFGPLHF. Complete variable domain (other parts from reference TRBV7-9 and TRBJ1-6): DTGVSQNPRHKITKRGQNVTFRCDPISEHNRLYWYRQTLGQGPEFLTYFQNEAQLEKSRLLSDRFSAERPKGSFSTLEIQRTEQGDSAMYLCASSLAEFGPLHFGNGTRLTVT.

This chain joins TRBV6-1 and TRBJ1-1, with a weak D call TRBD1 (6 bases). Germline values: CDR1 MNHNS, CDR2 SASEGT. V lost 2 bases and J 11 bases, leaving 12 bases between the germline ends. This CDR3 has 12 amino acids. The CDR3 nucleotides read TGTGCCAGCAGTGAAAGGAGGGGGAGGGCTTTCTTT. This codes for CASSERRGRAFF.

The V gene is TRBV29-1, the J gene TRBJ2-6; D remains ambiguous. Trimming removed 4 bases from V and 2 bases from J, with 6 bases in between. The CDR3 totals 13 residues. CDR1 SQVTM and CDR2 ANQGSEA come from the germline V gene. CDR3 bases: TGCAGCGTTGTACCCCCTGGGGCCAACGTCCTGACTTTC. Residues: CSVVPPGANVLTF.

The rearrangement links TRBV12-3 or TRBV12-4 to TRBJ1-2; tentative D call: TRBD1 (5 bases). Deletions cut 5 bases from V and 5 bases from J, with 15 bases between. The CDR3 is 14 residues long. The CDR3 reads CASSRQSAFYGYTF. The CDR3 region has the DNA TGTGCCAGCAGTCGACAGAGCGCGTTTTATGGCTACACCTTC.

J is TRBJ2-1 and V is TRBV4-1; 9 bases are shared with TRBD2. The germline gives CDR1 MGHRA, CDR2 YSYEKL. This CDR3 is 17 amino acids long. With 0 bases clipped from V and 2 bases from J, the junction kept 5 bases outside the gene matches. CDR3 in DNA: TGCGCCAGCAGCCAAGAGCCAGCGGGGGGCCCCTACAATGAGCAGTTCTTC. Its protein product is CASSQEPAGGPYNEQFF.

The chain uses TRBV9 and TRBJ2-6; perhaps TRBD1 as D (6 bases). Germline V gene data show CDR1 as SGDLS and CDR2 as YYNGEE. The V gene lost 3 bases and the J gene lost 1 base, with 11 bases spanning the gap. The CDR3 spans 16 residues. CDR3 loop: CASSAIGTSGANVLTF. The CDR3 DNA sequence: TGTGCCAGCAGCGCCATCGGGACATCTGGGGCCAACGTCCTGACTTTC.

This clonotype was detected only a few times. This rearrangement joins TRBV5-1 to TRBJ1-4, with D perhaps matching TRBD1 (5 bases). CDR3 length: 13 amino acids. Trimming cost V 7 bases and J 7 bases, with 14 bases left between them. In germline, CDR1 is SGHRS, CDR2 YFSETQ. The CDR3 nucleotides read TGCGCCAGCGCCAGGTCGGGGGTTGAAAAACTGTTTTTT. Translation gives CASARSGVEKLFF. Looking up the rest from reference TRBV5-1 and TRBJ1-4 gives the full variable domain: KAGVTQTPRYLIKTRGQQVTLSCSPISGHRSVSWYQQTPGQGLQFLFEYFSETQRNKGNFPGRFSGRQFSNSRSEMNVSTLELGDSALYLCASARSGVEKLFFGSGTQLSVL.

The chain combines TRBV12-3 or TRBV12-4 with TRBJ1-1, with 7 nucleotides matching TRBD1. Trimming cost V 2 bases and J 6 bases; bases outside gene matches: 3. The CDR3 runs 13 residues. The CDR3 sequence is CASSLRGPSEAFF. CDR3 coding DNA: TGTGCCAGCAGTTTAAGGGGGCCGTCTGAAGCTTTCTTT.

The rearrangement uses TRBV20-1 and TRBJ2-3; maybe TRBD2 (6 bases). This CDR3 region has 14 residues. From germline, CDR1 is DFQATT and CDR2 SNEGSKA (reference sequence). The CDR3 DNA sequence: TGCAATGCAACCCGGGGGAGTAACACAGATACGCAGTATTTT. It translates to CNATRGSNTDTQYF.

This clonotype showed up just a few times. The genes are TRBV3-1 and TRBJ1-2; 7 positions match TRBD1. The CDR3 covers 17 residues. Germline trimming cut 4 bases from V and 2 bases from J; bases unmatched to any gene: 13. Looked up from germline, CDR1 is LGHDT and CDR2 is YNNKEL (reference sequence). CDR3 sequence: CASSLYGATGKNYGYTF. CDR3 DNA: TGTGCCAGCAGCCTATACGGGGCGACAGGGAAAAACTATGGCTACACCTTC.

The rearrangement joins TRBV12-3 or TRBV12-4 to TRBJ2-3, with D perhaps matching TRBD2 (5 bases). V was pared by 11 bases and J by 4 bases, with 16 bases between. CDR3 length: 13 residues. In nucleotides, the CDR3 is TGTGCCTCCAAAAGGAGGCAAGCAGATACGCAGTATTTT. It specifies CASKRRQADTQYF.

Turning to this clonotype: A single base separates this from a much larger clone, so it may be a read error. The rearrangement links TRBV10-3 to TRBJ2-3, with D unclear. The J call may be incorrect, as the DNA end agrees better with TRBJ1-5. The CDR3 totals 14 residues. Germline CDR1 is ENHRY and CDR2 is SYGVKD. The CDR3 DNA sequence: TGTGCCGCCTCCCTAGCGGGAGGCGGGGATACGCAGCATTTT. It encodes CAASLAGGGDTQHF.

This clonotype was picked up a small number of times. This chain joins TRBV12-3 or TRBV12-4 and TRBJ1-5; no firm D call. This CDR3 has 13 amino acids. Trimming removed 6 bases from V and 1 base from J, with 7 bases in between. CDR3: CASRGGSNQPQHF. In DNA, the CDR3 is TGTGCCAGCAGGGGCGGCAGCAATCAGCCCCAGCATTTT.